Shown below are 17 T cell receptor beta chains from a single sample sequenced in a study of cytomegalovirus exposure and HLA in healthy donors. This PCR relied on a set of 60 Vbeta primers and 13 Jbeta primers. Sequencing was performed with immunoSEQ multiplex PCR; in TCRdb, only in-frame clones are kept and a portion is missing. The sample lists roughly 160,000 clones; roughly 85% were seen once. Sequencing was performed on PBMCs. These TCRs come from a man aged 50 or older in good health and CMV-seropositive.

The chain is built from TRBV14 and TRBJ2-7, with 8 bases fitting TRBD2. CDR3 length equals 15 residues. The V gene end was trimmed by 0 bases and the J gene end by 3 bases; junction bases not matched to a gene: 4. The germline CDR1 and CDR2 sequences are SGHDN and FVKESK. CDR3 residues: CASSQEAGAFYEQYV. CDR3 nucleotides: TGTGCCAGCAGCCAAGAAGCGGGGGCCTTCTACGAGCAGTACGTC.

The CDR3 nucleotides read TGTGCCAGCAGCCCAACGGCAGGGGGGAACTACGAGCAGTACTTC. Its translation: CASSPTAGGNYEQYF. V usage is TRBV11-2 and J usage is TRBJ2-5; D is possibly TRBD1 (7 bases). The DNA matches TRBJ2-7 better at its end, which makes the J call doubtful. The CDR3 extends over 15 amino acids. CDR1 is SGHAT and CDR2 is FQNNGV in the germline V gene.

This rearrangement joins TRBV7-2 to TRBJ2-1; TRBD2 agrees at 12 bases. Per germline, CDR1 SGHTA and CDR2 FQGNSA. The CDR3 length is 16 residues. V was pared by 0 bases and J by 4 bases, with 1 base of the junction left unmatched. The DNA of the CDR3 is TGTGCCAGCAGCTTAGCGGGGACTAGCGGGTACAATGAGCAGTTCTTC. Translation gives CASSLAGTSGYNEQFF.

The chain employs TRBV27 and TRBJ2-7, with D tentatively TRBD1 (6 bases). This CDR3 region has 14 residues. V lost 4 bases, J lost 5 bases, and 15 bases lay in between. Germline V lookup: CDR1 MNHEY, CDR2 SMNVEV (reference sequence). The CDR3 protein is CASSSGHGKNEQYF. In DNA form, the CDR3 reads TGTGCCAGCAGTTCGGGACACGGTAAAAACGAGCAGTACTTC.

The chain uses TRBV7-7 and TRBJ2-5; 8 bases line up with TRBD1. V lost 2 bases, J lost 0 bases, and 2 bases stayed unmatched. The CDR3 loop spans 15 amino acids. CDR1 is SSHAT and CDR2 is FNYEAQ in the germline V gene (reference sequence). The CDR3 DNA reads as TGTGCCAGCAGCTTATACAGGGGGTACCAAGAGACCCAGTACTTC. Translated, it gives CASSLYRGYQETQYF.

The rearrangement links TRBV13 to TRBJ1-2, with 7 bases matching TRBD1. From germline, CDR1 is PRHDT and CDR2 FYEKMQ (reference sequence). V shed 5 bases, J shed 0 bases, and the junction held 15 bases outside the gene matches. This CDR3 spans 18 amino acids. The CDR3 sequence: CASSPQGPRQGTNYGYTF. DNA of the CDR3: TGTGCCAGCAGCCCCCAGGGCCCCCGACAGGGAACTAACTATGGCTACACCTTC.

Only a few counts were recorded for this clone. The V call is TRBV28, the J call TRBJ1-5; 10 bases are a match to TRBD1. The germline CDR1 and CDR2 sequences are MDHEN and SYDVKM. The CDR3 totals 15 residues. The V segment lost 5 bases and the J segment 4 bases; nucleotides outside the gene matches: 5. The CDR3 DNA sequence: TGTGCCAGCAGTGCTGGGACAGGGGATAATCAGCCCCAGCATTTT. This encodes CASSAGTGDNQPQHF.

V gene TRBV5-4 combines with J gene TRBJ1-2; 8 positions agree with TRBD1. With 2 bases clipped from V and 6 bases from J, the junction kept 9 bases outside the gene matches. The CDR3 covers 15 residues. CDR1 is SGHNT and CDR2 is YYREEE in the germline V gene (reference sequence). The CDR3 is CASSFRGRATNGYTF. Here the CDR3 DNA reads TGTGCCAGCAGCTTCAGGGGGCGCGCAACCAATGGCTACACCTTC.

The gene calls are TRBV28 and TRBJ2-7; weak D call: TRBD2 (6 bases). The germline gives CDR1 MDHEN, CDR2 SYDVKM. The V end lost 8 bases, the J end lost 0 bases, and 17 bases lay between the germline ends. The CDR3 spans 15 residues. CDR3 region: CASHGGADSSYEQYF. DNA of the CDR3: TGTGCCAGCCACGGGGGTGCCGATAGCTCCTACGAGCAGTACTTC.

The gene calls are TRBV2 and TRBJ1-4; D is uncertain. V dropped 6 bases and J dropped 5 bases, with 16 bases sitting between them. Germline CDR1 reads SNHLY; CDR2 reads FYNNEI. The CDR3 runs to 15 residues. Here the CDR3 DNA reads TGTGCCAGCAGCCCTACCATCCTACCAAATGAAAAACTGTTTTTT. Protein: CASSPTILPNEKLFF.

V is TRBV6-5 and J is TRBJ1-2, with 7 positions matching TRBD1. V trimming: 6 bases; J trimming: 4 bases; junction bases outside the gene matches: 5. This CDR3 is built from 13 residues. Germline V gene data show CDR1 as MNHEY and CDR2 as SVGAGI. Written as DNA, the CDR3 is TGTGCCAGCAGGGCAACAGGGGTCTATGGCTACACCTTC. This gives the protein CASRATGVYGYTF.

V is TRBV6-5 and J is TRBJ1-2, with 10 bases aligning to TRBD1. Germline V gives CDR1 MNHEY, CDR2 SVGAGI. The CDR3 contains 15 residues. The ends lost 5 bases at V and 7 bases at J; junction bases unmatched: 10. CDR3 region: CASSGTGDLLIGYTF. CDR3 in DNA: TGTGCCAGCAGTGGGACAGGGGACCTGTTAATTGGCTACACCTTC.

This clone was counted only a few times. The chain carries TRBV6-1 and TRBJ1-2; TRBD1 aligns across 9 bases. V lost 4 bases and J lost 1; bases outside the gene matches: 10. The CDR3 has 17 residues. Germline values: CDR1 MNHNS, CDR2 SASEGT. CDR3 amino acids: CASSVTGTGILNYGYTF. CDR3 nucleotide sequence: TGTGCCAGCAGTGTAACCGGGACAGGGATCCTTAACTATGGCTACACCTTC.

The chain recombines TRBV5-1 with TRBJ1-1, with 7 bases aligning to TRBD1. CDR1 and CDR2 (germline): SGHRS, YFSETQ. This CDR3 has 14 amino acids. J gave up 0 bases and V 7 bases, and 6 bases lay outside the gene matches. The CDR3 nucleotides read TGCGCCAGCGGATCCGGGACAGTGAACACTGAAGCTTTCTTT. This sequence encodes CASGSGTVNTEAFF.

The rearrangement joins TRBV7-9 to TRBJ1-4; D is unclear. CDR1 and CDR2 (germline): SEHNR, FQNEAQ (reference sequence). The length of the CDR3 is 14 residues. The V gene lost 2 bases and the J gene lost 6 bases, with 10 bases spanning the gap. CDR3 protein: CASSLREIDEKLFF. The CDR3 coding sequence is TGTGCCAGCAGCTTAAGGGAGATCGATGAAAAACTGTTTTTT.

This clone has more than one count but fewer than ten. J is TRBJ1-1 and V is TRBV6-6; TRBD1 is a possible D gene (6 bases). V lost 5 bases and J 8 bases, leaving 15 bases between the germline ends. Germline V gene data show CDR1 as MNHNY and CDR2 as SVGAGI (reference sequence). There are 13 residues in the CDR3. The CDR3 region has the DNA TGTGCCAGCAGTACCTTCCCGGGACACGAAGCTTTCTTT. Its protein is CASSTFPGHEAFF.

V is TRBV5-8 and J is TRBJ2-7; 13 positions match TRBD2. From germline, CDR1 is SGHTS and CDR2 YDEGEE. The length of the CDR3 is 18 residues. V dropped 2 bases and J dropped 2; count of bases not matched to a gene: 10. The CDR3 sequence is CASSFSTSGGPNPYEQYF. The CDR3, as DNA: TGTGCCAGCAGCTTTTCGACTAGCGGGGGGCCGAATCCCTACGAGCAGTACTTC.